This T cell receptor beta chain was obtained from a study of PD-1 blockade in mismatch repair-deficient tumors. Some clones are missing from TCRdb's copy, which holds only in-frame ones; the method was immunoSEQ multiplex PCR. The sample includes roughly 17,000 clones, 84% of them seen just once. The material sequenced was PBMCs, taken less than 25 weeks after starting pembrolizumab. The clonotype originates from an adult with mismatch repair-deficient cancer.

The CDR3 DNA sequence: TGTGCCAGCAGCTTAAAACGGGGGTCCGGCGGGGTGAACACCGGGGAGCTGTTTTTT. Residues: CASSLKRGSGGVNTGELFF. The V call is TRBV7-3, the J call TRBJ2-2; possibly TRBD2 for D (6 bases). This CDR3 comprises 19 residues. Germline CDR1 reads SGHTA; CDR2 reads FQGTGA. V was trimmed by 1 base and J by 1 base, leaving 19 bases between them.